These 30 T cell receptor beta chains came from one sample sequenced in a study of T cells after yellow fever vaccination. TCRdb re-analysed the 5' RACE reads in MiXCR, keeping a single row per CDR3 protein. The sample consists of hundreds of thousands of distinct CDR3 sequences, just over 20% of them appearing once. The sample here was PBMCs, taken approximately 22 days after the first yellow fever vaccination. All receptors derive from a man aged 18 to 29 who received the YFV17D yellow fever vaccine.

This clonotype came up a few times. This chain uses TRBV20-1 with TRBJ2-3; 10 nucleotides line up with TRBD1. Germline CDR1 DFQATT, CDR2 SNEGSKA (reference sequence). Losses at the gene ends were 6 bases for V and 4 bases for J; bases not matched to a gene: 10. CDR3 length: 15 amino acids. CDR3 residues: CSAYSPGQGSDTQYF. The CDR3 DNA follows: TGCAGTGCGTATTCACCGGGACAGGGGTCAGATACGCAGTATTTT.

This rearrangement joins TRBV5-8 to TRBJ1-4; D remains ambiguous. The CDR3 loop spans 14 amino acids. V shed 6 bases and J shed 8 bases, with 17 bases lying between them. Germline CDR1 is SGHTS and CDR2 is YDEGEE. In nucleotides, the CDR3 is TGTGCCAGCACCTTAGGGCCCCGTCGGGAAAAACTGTTTTTT. Its protein product is CASTLGPRREKLFF.

V is TRBV7-2 and J is TRBJ2-5; TRBD2 matches 12 bases. J lost 5 bases, V lost 5 bases, and 9 bases had no gene match. The CDR3 runs 16 residues. CDR1 SGHTA and CDR2 FQGNSA come from the germline V gene. CDR3 bases: TGTGCCAGCAGCACAGACTCTAGCGGGGGGGCGGAGACCCAGTACTTC. Translating it yields CASSTDSSGGAETQYF.

The V and J genes are TRBV7-4 and TRBJ1-2; a weak D match, TRBD1 (5 bases). The CDR3 is made up of 16 amino acids. V gave up 5 bases and J gave up 3 bases, with 19 bases separating them. The germline gives CDR1 SGHVT, CDR2 SQSDAQ. DNA for the CDR3: TGTGCCAGCAGCGCCGAACGGGACGTGGGGGACTATGGCTACACCTTC. This encodes CASSAERDVGDYGYTF.

Details on this clonotype: Germline is not matched at one junction end, which may reflect a read error. The chain couples TRBV12-3 or TRBV12-4 to TRBJ2-6; the D gene is possibly TRBD2 (5 bases). This CDR3 contains 15 residues. The CDR3 region is CASSIAWEGANVLTF. CDR3 nucleotides: TGTGCCAGCAGTATAGCGTGGGAGGGGGCCAACGTCCTGACTTTC.

This clonotype has at least ten counts. The genes are TRBV12-3 or TRBV12-4 and TRBJ2-7; TRBD2 might be the D (6 bases). V dropped 3 bases and J dropped 2 bases, with 8 bases sitting between them. This CDR3 contains 13 residues. This CDR3 reads CASSLGLTYEQYF. DNA for the CDR3: TGTGCCAGCAGTTTGGGACTGACCTACGAGCAGTACTTC.

The rearrangement uses TRBV19 and TRBJ1-1, with TRBD1 matching over 8 bases. Per germline, CDR1 LNHDA and CDR2 SQIVND (reference sequence). Trimming cost V 3 bases and J 6 bases; bases outside gene matches: 12. The CDR3 loop spans 16 amino acids. CDR3 bases: TGTGCCAGTAGTATCAGGACAGGGAGAATCGGCGCTGAAGCTTTCTTT. Amino acids: CASSIRTGRIGAEAFF.

The chain combines TRBV5-6 with TRBJ2-7; D is perhaps TRBD1 (6 bases). Germline CDR1 SGHDT, CDR2 YYEEEE. This CDR3 is 15 amino acids long. The V and J ends lost 0 bases and 4 bases respectively, with 14 bases between them. CDR3 sequence: CASSLAYREGYEQYF. The CDR3 bases are TGTGCCAGCAGCTTGGCGTACAGGGAAGGGTACGAGCAGTACTTC.

This chain links TRBV27 with TRBJ1-6; 8 nucleotides agree with TRBD1. Germline V gene data show CDR1 as MNHEY and CDR2 as SMNVEV (reference sequence). Unmatched junction bases numbered 4, after V lost 6 bases and J lost 6 bases. The CDR3 runs to 14 residues. The CDR3 DNA sequence: TGTGCCAGCAGCCAGGGGGCAGGTAATTCACCCCTCCACTTT. It codes for CASSQGAGNSPLHF.

The genes are TRBV7-2 and TRBJ2-7; D is undetermined. V was shortened by 3 bases and J by 0 bases, with 3 bases between the two germline ends. This CDR3 contains 12 residues. Germline CDR1 reads SGHTA; CDR2 reads FQGNSA. The CDR3: CASSFPSYEQYF. The CDR3 region has the DNA TGTGCCAGCAGCTTCCCCTCCTACGAGCAGTACTTC. Together with reference TRBV7-2 and TRBJ2-7, the CDR3 gives the full variable domain: GAGVSQSPSNKVTEKGKDVELRCDPISGHTALYWYRQSLGQGLEFLIYFQGNSAPDKSGLPSDRFSAERTGGSVSTLTIQRTQQEDSAVYLCASSFPSYEQYFGPGTRLTVT.

The chain joins TRBV20-1 to TRBJ1-5, with D possibly TRBD1 on 6 matching bases. V lost 4 bases and J 0 bases, leaving 13 bases between the germline ends. The germline V gene encodes CDR1 DFQATT and CDR2 SNEGSKA (reference sequence). CDR3 length: 15 amino acids. As DNA, the CDR3 is TGCAGTGCTACGACCCGGGACAATAGCAATCAGCCCCAGCATTTT. This encodes CSATTRDNSNQPQHF.

This clonotype has ten or more counts. The rearrangement links TRBV6-5 to TRBJ1-5; no firm D call. The CDR3 is 16 residues long. Trimming took off 7 bases at V and 4 bases at J, with 20 bases between the two ends. CDR1 and CDR2 (germline): MNHEY, SVGAGI. Written as DNA, the CDR3 is TGTGCCAGCACCAAAGACGGCTACGGGTTAAATCAGCCCCAGCATTTT. This codes for CASTKDGYGLNQPQHF.

This chain links TRBV7-2 with TRBJ1-2, with D perhaps TRBD1 (5 bases). Looked up from germline, CDR1 is SGHTA and CDR2 is FQGNSA. V lost 2 bases, J lost 7 bases, and 8 bases lay in between. The CDR3 sequence is 12 residues long. The CDR3 bases are TGTGCCAGCAGCTTATACAGGTCTGGCTACACCTTC. Protein product: CASSLYRSGYTF.

The V gene is TRBV11-3, the J gene TRBJ2-2; 8 nucleotides match TRBD1. This CDR3 region has 16 residues. Germline values: CDR1 SGHNT, CDR2 YENEEA. V trimming: 5 bases; J trimming: 3 bases; junction bases outside the gene matches: 8. CDR3 nucleotide sequence: TGTGCCAGCAGCCCGGGGACAGGAACTTACACCGGGGAGCTGTTTTTT. Translated: CASSPGTGTYTGELFF.

This clonotype was recorded at least ten times. This chain uses TRBV29-1 with TRBJ2-3; 11 positions match TRBD2. The CDR3 loop spans 13 amino acids. From germline, CDR1 is SQVTM and CDR2 ANQGSEA. The CDR3 region is CRVSGGAGDTQYF. The CDR3 DNA is TGCAGAGTTAGCGGGGGGGCCGGGGATACGCAGTATTTT.

This clonotype was detected ten times or more. The rearrangement uses TRBV5-1 and TRBJ2-5; TRBD1 or TRBD2 may be the D gene (5 bases each). Germline lookup yields CDR1 SGHRS and CDR2 YFSETQ. The V and J ends lost 5 bases and 5 bases respectively, with 13 bases between them. The CDR3 loop spans 13 amino acids. CDR3 loop: CASSPGATETQYF. The CDR3 DNA is TGCGCCAGCAGTCCCGGGGCGACGGAGACCCAGTACTTC.

The V call is TRBV20-1, the J call TRBJ2-7; D is unclear. The germline V and J ends were trimmed by 6 bases and 3 bases, with 15 bases remaining between them. The CDR3 is 13 residues long. Looked up from germline, CDR1 is DFQATT and CDR2 is SNEGSKA (reference sequence). CDR3 bases: TGCAGTGCACCAGACCGGACGAACTACGAGCAGTACGTC. It yields the protein CSAPDRTNYEQYV.

The chain employs TRBV5-4 and TRBJ2-3; 11 bases line up with TRBD1. Unmatched junction bases numbered 7, after V lost 3 bases and J lost 7 bases. The CDR3 sequence is 15 residues long. Germline V gene lookup returns CDR1 SGHNT and CDR2 YYREEE (reference sequence). DNA of the CDR3: TGTGCCAGCAGCTCCGGGACAGGGGGGTTCAATACGCAGTATTTT. Encoded protein: CASSSGTGGFNTQYF.

This clonotype has a count of ten or more. This chain uses TRBV7-2 with TRBJ2-7, with D tentatively TRBD2 (6 bases). This CDR3 is built from 14 residues. V was trimmed by 1 base and J by 3 bases, leaving 10 bases between them. Germline V gives CDR1 SGHTA, CDR2 FQGNSA. The CDR3 DNA reads as TGTGCCAGCAGCTTAGGTCTAGCGTTCTACGAGCAGTACTTC. Protein product: CASSLGLAFYEQYF.

This clonotype was picked up many times. The chain couples TRBV7-9 to TRBJ1-2; D perhaps matches TRBD1 (5 bases). Germline V gene data show CDR1 as SEHNR and CDR2 as FQNEAQ (reference sequence). V gave up 5 bases and J gave up 3 bases, with 16 bases separating them. CDR3 size: 15 residues. CDR3 in amino acids: CASSLDPWTYYGYTF. In DNA, the CDR3 is TGTGCCAGCAGCCTTGACCCTTGGACATACTATGGCTACACCTTC.

The chain is built from TRBV5-4 and TRBJ2-3, with a possible D match to TRBD2 (6 bases). Germline loops: CDR1 SGHNT, CDR2 YYREEE (reference sequence). CDR3 length equals 15 residues. With 0 bases removed from V and 8 bases from J, the gap between germline ends came to 16 bases. CDR3 residues: CASSLESGGFVTQYF. The CDR3 DNA is TGTGCCAGCAGCTTGGAGTCCGGGGGATTCGTTACGCAGTATTTT.

This clonotype was picked up a small number of times. The chain combines TRBV25-1 with TRBJ2-3, with 9 bases lining up with TRBD2. CDR3 length equals 16 residues. Germline V gives CDR1 MGHDK, CDR2 SYGVNS. Unmatched junction bases numbered 6, after V lost 1 base and J lost 4 bases. CDR3 sequence (DNA): TGTGCCAGCAGTGAATTTCGCGGGGGGGCCGCAGATACGCAGTATTTT. Protein sequence: CASSEFRGGAADTQYF.

The rearrangement uses TRBV4-3 and TRBJ2-7; D uncertain. The CDR3 contains 13 residues. CDR1 is LGHNA, CDR2 YSLEER, per germline. V shed 3 bases and J shed 5 bases, with 11 bases lying between them. CDR3 region: CASSHLRADEQYF. CDR3 coding DNA: TGCGCCAGCAGCCACCTCCGGGCCGACGAGCAGTACTTC.

V is TRBV6-1 and J is TRBJ2-3; 11 bases fit TRBD2. After removal of 6 bases from V and 3 bases from J, the junction contained 8 bases not matched to a gene. The CDR3 loop spans 16 amino acids. Germline V lookup: CDR1 MNHNS, CDR2 SASEGT. The CDR3 nucleotides read TGTGCCAGCAGAGACCTGACTAGCGGGGATACAGATACGCAGTATTTT. Amino acid sequence: CASRDLTSGDTDTQYF.

This chain uses TRBV12-3 or TRBV12-4 with TRBJ2-7; D may be TRBD2 (7 bases). V dropped 3 bases and J dropped 3 bases, with 12 bases sitting between them. The CDR3 totals 14 residues. The CDR3 DNA is TGTGCCAGCAGTTTTTACGGGGGGCACTACGAGCAGTACTTC. This sequence encodes CASSFYGGHYEQYF.

The chain uses TRBV12-3 or TRBV12-4 and TRBJ2-1; TRBD2 matches at 7 bases. The CDR3 runs 15 residues. The junction had 6 bases not matched to a gene; V was cut back by 1 base and J by 6 bases. The CDR3 loop reads CASSLGTRRGNEQFF. CDR3 bases: TGTGCCAGCAGTTTAGGGACTAGGAGGGGCAATGAGCAGTTCTTC.

This clonotype has a handful of counts. The J gene is TRBJ2-3, the V gene TRBV7-2; D is tentatively TRBD1 or TRBD2 (5 bases each). The CDR3 has 15 amino acids. In germline, CDR1 is SGHTA, CDR2 FQGNSA. The ends were cut back, 5 bases at V and 1 base at J, with 13 bases in the middle. In DNA form, the CDR3 reads TGTGCCAGCAGCACGGGGACCTATCGCACAGATACGCAGTATTTT. It translates to CASSTGTYRTDTQYF.

This clonotype appeared a few times. This sequence joins TRBV20-1 and TRBJ1-2; possibly TRBD1 for D (5 bases). V was trimmed by 6 bases and J by 7 bases, leaving 18 bases between them. CDR3 size: 13 residues. Germline V CDR1 and CDR2: DFQATT, SNEGSKA (reference sequence). The CDR3 sequence: CSAAGTGGSGYTF. Here the CDR3 DNA reads TGCAGTGCGGCCGGGACCGGTGGGTCTGGCTACACCTTC.

In its sample, this clonotype was seen a few times. This rearrangement joins TRBV19 to TRBJ2-1; 8 bases are shared with TRBD1. J lost 7 bases, V lost 7 bases, and 9 bases had no gene match. Germline V gene data show CDR1 as LNHDA and CDR2 as SQIVND (reference sequence). The CDR3 consists of 14 residues. In nucleotides, the CDR3 is TGTGCCAGTACAGGACAGGGAAGGAGGAATGAGCAGTTCTTC. Translating it yields CASTGQGRRNEQFF.

This chain joins TRBV12-3 or TRBV12-4 and TRBJ1-1, with TRBD1 as a possible D gene (5 bases). Trimming left V 4 bases short and J 0 bases short, with 15 bases between. This CDR3 region has 16 residues. The DNA of the CDR3 is TGTGCCAGCAGTTATGGAGGGGTAGGGCTGAACACTGAAGCTTTCTTT. Amino acids: CASSYGGVGLNTEAFF.